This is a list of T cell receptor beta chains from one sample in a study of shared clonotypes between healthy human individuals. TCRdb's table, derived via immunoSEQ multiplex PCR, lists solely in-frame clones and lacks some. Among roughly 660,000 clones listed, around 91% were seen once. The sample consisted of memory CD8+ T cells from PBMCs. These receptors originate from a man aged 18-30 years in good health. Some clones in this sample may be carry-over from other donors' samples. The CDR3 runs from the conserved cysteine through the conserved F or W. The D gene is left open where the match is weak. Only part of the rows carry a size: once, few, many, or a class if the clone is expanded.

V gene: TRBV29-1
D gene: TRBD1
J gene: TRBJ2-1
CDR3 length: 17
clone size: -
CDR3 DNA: TGCAGCGACATACGAGGGACAGGGCCGGGAATATTCGGTGAGCAGTTCTTC
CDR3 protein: CSDIRGTGPGIFGEQFF

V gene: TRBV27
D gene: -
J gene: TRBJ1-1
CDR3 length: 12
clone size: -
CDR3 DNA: TGTGCCAGCAGTTTTATGGGGACTGAAGCTTTCTTT
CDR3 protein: CASSFMGTEAFF

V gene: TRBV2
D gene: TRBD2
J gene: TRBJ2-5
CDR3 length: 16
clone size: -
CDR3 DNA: TGTGCCAGCAGAAAGGGGACTAGCGGGTACGGTGAGACCCAGTACTTC
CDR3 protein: CASRKGTSGYGETQYF

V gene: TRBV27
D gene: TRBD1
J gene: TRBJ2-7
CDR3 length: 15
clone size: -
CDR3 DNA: TGTGCCAGCAGTTCCGGGACAGGGGGCCGTTGGGAGCAGTACTTC
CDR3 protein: CASSSGTGGRWEQYF

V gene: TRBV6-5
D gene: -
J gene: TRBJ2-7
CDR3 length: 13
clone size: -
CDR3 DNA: TGTGCCAGCAGTTACTCGGGGCTAGCCGAGCAGTACTTC
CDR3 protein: CASSYSGLAEQYF

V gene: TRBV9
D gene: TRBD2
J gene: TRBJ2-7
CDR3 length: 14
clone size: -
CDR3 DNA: TGTGCCAGCAGCCAGGGACTAGCTACGGTTGAGCAGTACTTC
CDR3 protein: CASSQGLATVEQYF

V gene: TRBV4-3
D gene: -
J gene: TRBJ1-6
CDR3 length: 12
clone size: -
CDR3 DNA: TGCGCCAGCAGCCAACTAGGAGCTCCCCTCCACTTT
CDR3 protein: CASSQLGAPLHF

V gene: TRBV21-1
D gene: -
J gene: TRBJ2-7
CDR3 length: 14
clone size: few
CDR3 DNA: TGTGCCAGCAGCCCCCGAGTCCTAAGCTACGAGCAGTACTTC
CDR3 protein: CASSPRVLSYEQYF

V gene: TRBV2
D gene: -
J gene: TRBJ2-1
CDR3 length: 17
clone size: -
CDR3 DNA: TGTGCCAGCAGTGTGCGAGAGGACAGAGGCTCCTACAATGAGCAGTTCTTC
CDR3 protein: CASSVREDRGSYNEQFF

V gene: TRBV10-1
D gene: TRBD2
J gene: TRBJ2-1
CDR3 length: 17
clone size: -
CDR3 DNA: TGCGCCAGCAGTGATGTGTCGGAAACTAGCGGGAGCTATGAGCAGTTCTTC
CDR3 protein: CASSDVSETSGSYEQFF

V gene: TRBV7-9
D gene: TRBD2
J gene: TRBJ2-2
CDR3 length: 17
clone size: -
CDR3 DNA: TGTGCCAGCAGCCGGGGACTAGCGGGAGGGCCGGCCGGGGAGCTGTTTTTT
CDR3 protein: CASSRGLAGGPAGELFF

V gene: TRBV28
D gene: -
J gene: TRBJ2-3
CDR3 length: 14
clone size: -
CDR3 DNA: TGTGCCAGCAGTTTGTCGAGTAGCACAGATACGCAGTATTTT
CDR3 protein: CASSLSSSTDTQYF

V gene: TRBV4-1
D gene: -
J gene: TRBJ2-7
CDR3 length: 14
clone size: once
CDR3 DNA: TGCGCCAGCAGCCAAGACTGGGGGTCCTACGAGCAGTACTTC
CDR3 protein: CASSQDWGSYEQYF

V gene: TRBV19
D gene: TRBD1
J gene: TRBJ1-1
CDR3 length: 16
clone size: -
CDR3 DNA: TGTGCCGGTCAGACAGGGACAGGGCTCTCGAACACTGAAGCTTTCTTT
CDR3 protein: CAGQTGTGLSNTEAFF

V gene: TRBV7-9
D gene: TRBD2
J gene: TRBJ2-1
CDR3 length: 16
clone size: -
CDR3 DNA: TGTGCCAGCAGCTCCAGACTAGCGGGAGCCAGGAATGAGCAGTTCTTC
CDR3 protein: CASSSRLAGARNEQFF

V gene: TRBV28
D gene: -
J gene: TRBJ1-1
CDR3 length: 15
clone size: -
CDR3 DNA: TGTGCCAGCAGTTTATTCCCACCCCGCGGGACTGAAGCTTTCTTT
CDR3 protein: CASSLFPPRGTEAFF

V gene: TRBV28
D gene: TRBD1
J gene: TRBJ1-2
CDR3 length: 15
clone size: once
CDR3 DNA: TGTGCCAGCAGTTTAAATCCCGGGACAGGGTACGGCTACACCTTC
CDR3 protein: CASSLNPGTGYGYTF

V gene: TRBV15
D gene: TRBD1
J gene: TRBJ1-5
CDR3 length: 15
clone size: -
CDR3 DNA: TGTGCCACCAGGACGGACAGGGGCTGGTATCAGCCCCAGCATTTT
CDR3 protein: CATRTDRGWYQPQHF

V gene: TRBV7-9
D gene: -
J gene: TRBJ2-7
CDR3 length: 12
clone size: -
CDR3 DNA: TGTGCCAGCAGCTTCCCGAGGAACGAGCAGTACTTC
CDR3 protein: CASSFPRNEQYF

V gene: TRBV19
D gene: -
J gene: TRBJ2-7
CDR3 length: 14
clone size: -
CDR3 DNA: TGTGCCAGTAGTATCGGGGCAGGCTTCTACGAGCAGTACTTC
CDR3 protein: CASSIGAGFYEQYF

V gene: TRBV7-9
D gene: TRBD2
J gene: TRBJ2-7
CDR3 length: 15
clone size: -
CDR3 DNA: TGTGCCAGCAGCTTAATGGGCGGGAGAGTCTACGAGCAGTACTTC
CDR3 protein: CASSLMGGRVYEQYF

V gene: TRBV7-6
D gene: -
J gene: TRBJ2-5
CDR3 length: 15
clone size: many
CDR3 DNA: TGTGCCAGCAGCTTAGTCTTGTCGGGGGCAGAGACCCAGTACTTC
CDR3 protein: CASSLVLSGAETQYF

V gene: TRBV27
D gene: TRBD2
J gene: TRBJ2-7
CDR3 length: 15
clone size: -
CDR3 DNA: TGTGCCAGCAGTTTTGGGCCCGGGGGGTCGTGGGAGCAGTACTTC
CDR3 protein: CASSFGPGGSWEQYF

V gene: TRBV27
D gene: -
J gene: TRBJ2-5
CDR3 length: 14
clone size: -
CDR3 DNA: TGTGCCAGCAGTTTATTAGGCAGGGTGGAGACCCAGTACTTC
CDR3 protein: CASSLLGRVETQYF

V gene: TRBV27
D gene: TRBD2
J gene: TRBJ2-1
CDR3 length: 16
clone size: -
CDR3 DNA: TGTGCCAGCAGTTTAGTATCGCGGGGGGGGGACAATGAGCAGTTCTTC
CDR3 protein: CASSLVSRGGDNEQFF

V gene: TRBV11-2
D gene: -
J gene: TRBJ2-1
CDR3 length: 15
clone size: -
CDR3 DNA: TGTGCCAGCAGCTCCCCAGCACACCCGTTTAATGAGCAGTTCTTC
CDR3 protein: CASSSPAHPFNEQFF

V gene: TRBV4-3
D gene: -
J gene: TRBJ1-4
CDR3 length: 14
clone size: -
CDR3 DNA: TGCGCCAGCAGCCAAAGGGGAAATAATGAAAAACTGTTTTTT
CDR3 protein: CASSQRGNNEKLFF

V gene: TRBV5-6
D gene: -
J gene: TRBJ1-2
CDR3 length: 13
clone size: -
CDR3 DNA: TGTGCCAGCAGCTTAGCCGGGCGGTATGGCTACACCTTC
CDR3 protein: CASSLAGRYGYTF

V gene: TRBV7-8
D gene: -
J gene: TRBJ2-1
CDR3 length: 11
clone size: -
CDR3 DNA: TGTGCCAGCAGCTTAGAGGGCGAGCAGTTCTTC
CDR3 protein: CASSLEGEQFF

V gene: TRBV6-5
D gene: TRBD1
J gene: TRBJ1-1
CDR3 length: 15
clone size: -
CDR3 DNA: TGTGCCAGCAGTTACAGTCGACAGGGGAACACTGAAGCTTTCTTT
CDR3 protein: CASSYSRQGNTEAFF

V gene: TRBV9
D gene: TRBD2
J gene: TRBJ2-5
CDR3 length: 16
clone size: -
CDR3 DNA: TGTGCCAGCAGCGTAGCGGGAGGGTGGGTGAGAGAGACCCAGTACTTC
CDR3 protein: CASSVAGGWVRETQYF

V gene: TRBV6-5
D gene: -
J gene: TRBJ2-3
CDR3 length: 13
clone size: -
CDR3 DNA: TGTGCCAGCAGTTACTCGGGACTAGATACGCAGTATTTT
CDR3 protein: CASSYSGLDTQYF

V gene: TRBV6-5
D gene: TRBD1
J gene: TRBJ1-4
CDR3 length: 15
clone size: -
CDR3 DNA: TGTGCCAGCAGACAGTCGGGACAGCCTAATGAAAAACTGTTTTTT
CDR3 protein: CASRQSGQPNEKLFF

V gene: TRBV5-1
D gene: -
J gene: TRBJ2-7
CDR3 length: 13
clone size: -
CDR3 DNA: TGCGCCAGCAGCTTCGGCAGTTCCTACGAGCAGTACTTC
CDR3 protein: CASSFGSSYEQYF

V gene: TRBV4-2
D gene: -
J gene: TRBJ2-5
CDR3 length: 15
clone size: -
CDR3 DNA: TGTGCCAGCAGCCAAAGAATAACCGGGGGAGAGACCCAGTACTTC
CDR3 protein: CASSQRITGGETQYF

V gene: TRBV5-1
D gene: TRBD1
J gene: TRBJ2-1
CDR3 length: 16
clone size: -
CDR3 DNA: TGCGCCAGCAGCTTGGCCGGGCAGGGGGACTACAATGAGCAGTTCTTC
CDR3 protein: CASSLAGQGDYNEQFF

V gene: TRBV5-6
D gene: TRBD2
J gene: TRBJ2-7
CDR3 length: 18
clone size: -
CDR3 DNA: TGTGCCAGCAGCGCCCCGAGTAGCGGGAGGCCGAACTCCTACGAGCAGTACTTC
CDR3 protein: CASSAPSSGRPNSYEQYF

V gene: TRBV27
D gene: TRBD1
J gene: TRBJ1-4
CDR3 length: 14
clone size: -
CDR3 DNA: TGTGCCAGCAGCGGGACAGGGACGAATGAAAAACTGTTTTTT
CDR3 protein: CASSGTGTNEKLFF

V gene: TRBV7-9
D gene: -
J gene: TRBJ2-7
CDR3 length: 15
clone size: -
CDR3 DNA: TGTGCCAGCAGCTTAGTTGGGCAGGGGTCCTACGAGCAGTACTTC
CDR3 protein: CASSLVGQGSYEQYF

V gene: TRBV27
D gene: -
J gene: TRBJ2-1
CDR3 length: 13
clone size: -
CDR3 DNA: TGTGCCAGCAGTTTAGCCTACTACAATGAGCAGTTCTTC
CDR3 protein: CASSLAYYNEQFF

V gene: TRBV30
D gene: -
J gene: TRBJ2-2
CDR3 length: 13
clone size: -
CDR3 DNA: TGTGCCTGGAGGCCCACAGAGTACGGGGAGCTGTTTTTT
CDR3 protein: CAWRPTEYGELFF

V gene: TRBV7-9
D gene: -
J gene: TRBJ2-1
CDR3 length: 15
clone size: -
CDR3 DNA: TGTGCCAGCAGGCCAGCCGGTCGACAATACAATGAGCAGTTCTTC
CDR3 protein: CASRPAGRQYNEQFF

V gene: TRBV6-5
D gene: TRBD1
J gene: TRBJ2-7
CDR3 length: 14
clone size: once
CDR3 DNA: TGTGCCAGCACTAGGGGACAGGACCCTCGCGAGCAGTACTTC
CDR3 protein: CASTRGQDPREQYF

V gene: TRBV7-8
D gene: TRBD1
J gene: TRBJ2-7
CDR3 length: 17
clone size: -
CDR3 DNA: TGTGCCAGCAGCTTAGAAAGGGGGACAGGACTTGGGTACGAGCAGTACTTC
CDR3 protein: CASSLERGTGLGYEQYF

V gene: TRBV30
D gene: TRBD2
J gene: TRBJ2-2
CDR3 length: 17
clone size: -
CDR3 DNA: TGTGCCTGGATGGGGCTAGCGGGAGGGACGAACACCGGGGAGCTGTTTTTT
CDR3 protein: CAWMGLAGGTNTGELFF

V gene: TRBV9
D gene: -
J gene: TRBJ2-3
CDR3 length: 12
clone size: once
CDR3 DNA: TGTGCCAGCAGCGGATACACAGATACGCAGTATTTT
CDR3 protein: CASSGYTDTQYF

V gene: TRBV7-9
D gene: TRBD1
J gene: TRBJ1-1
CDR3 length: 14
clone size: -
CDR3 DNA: TGTGCCAGCAGCCCACAGGGGAGGGACACTGAAGCTTTCTTT
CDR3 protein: CASSPQGRDTEAFF

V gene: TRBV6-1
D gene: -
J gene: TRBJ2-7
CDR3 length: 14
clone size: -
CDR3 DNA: TGTGCCAGCAGTGAAGTCAGCCGGAGCTACGAGCAGTACTTC
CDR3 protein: CASSEVSRSYEQYF

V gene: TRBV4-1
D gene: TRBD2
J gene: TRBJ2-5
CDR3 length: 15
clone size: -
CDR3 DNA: TGCGCCAGCAGCCAAGGACTAGCGGGTGCACACGAGCGGTACTTC
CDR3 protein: CASSQGLAGAHERYF

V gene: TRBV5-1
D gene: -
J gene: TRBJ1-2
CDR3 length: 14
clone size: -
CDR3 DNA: TGCGCCAGCAGTTCAGGTTCCACCGGAGATGGCTACACCTTC
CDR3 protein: CASSSGSTGDGYTF

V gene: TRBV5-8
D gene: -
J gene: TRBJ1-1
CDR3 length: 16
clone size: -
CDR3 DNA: TGTGCCAGCAGCTTGGGTAGAGTCTTCATGAACACTGAAGCTTTCTTT
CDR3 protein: CASSLGRVFMNTEAFF

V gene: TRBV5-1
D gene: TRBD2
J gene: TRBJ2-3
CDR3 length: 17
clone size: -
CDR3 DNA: TGCGCCAGCAGCCCGCGCCCCACTAGCGGACCCACAGATACGCAGTATTTT
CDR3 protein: CASSPRPTSGPTDTQYF

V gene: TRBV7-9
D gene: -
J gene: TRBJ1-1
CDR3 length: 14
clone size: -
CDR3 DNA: TGTGCCAGCAGCTTAGTTATCGGACAGCTTGAAGCTTTCTTT
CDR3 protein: CASSLVIGQLEAFF

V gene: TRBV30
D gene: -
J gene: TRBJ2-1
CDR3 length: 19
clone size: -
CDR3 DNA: TGTGCCTGGATTAGAGGAGGTCCCCCGCGACTCAGCTCCTACAATGAGCAGTTCTTC
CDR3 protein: CAWIRGGPPRLSSYNEQFF

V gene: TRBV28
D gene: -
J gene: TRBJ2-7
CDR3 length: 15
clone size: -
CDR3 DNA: TGTGCCAGCAGTTTCAACCCCGGGGGCTCCTACGAGCAGTACTTC
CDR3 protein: CASSFNPGGSYEQYF

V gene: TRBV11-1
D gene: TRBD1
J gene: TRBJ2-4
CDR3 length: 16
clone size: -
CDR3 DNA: TGTGCCAGCAGCCCAAAACCGGGACAGTCCAAAAACATTCAGTACTTC
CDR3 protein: CASSPKPGQSKNIQYF

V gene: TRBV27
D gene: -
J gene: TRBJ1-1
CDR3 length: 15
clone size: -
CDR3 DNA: TGTGCCAGCCTATCTTTCCGTGGGGTGAACACTGAAGCTTTCTTT
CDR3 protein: CASLSFRGVNTEAFF

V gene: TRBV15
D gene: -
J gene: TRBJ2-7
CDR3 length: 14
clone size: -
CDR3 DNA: TGTGCCACCAGCAGGGGCTGGAATACCTACGAGCAGTACTTC
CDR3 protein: CATSRGWNTYEQYF

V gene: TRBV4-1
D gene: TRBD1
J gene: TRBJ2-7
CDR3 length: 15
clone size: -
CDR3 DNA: TGCGCCAGCAGCCACCGGGACAGGGGTTCCTACGAGCAGTACTTC
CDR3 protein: CASSHRDRGSYEQYF

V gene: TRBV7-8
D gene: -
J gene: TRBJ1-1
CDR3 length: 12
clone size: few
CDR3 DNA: TGTGCCAGCAGCGCCAACAGGGTCGAAGCTTTCTTT
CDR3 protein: CASSANRVEAFF